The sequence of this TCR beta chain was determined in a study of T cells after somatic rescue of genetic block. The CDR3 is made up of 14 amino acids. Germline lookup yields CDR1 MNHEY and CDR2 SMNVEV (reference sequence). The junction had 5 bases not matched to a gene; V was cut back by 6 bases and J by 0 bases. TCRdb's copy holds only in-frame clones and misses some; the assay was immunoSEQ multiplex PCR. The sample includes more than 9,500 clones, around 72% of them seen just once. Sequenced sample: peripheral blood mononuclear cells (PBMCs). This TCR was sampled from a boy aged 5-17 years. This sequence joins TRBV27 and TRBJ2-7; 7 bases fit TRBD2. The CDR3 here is CASSRGLVSYEQYF. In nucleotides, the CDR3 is TGTGCCAGCAGCCGAGGACTAGTCTCCTACGAGCAGTACTTC.